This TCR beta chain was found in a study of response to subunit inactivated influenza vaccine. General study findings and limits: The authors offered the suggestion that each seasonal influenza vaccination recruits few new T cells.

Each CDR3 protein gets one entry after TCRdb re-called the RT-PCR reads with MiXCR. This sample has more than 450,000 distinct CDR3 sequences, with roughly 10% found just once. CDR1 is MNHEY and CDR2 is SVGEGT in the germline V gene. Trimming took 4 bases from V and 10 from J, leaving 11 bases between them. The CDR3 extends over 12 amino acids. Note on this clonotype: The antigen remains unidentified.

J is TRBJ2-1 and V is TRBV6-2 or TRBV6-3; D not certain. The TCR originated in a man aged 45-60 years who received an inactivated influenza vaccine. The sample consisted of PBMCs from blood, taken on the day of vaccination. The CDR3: CASSSRSSEQFF. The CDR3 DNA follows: TGTGCCAGCAGTTCTCGTAGTTCCGAGCAGTTCTTC.